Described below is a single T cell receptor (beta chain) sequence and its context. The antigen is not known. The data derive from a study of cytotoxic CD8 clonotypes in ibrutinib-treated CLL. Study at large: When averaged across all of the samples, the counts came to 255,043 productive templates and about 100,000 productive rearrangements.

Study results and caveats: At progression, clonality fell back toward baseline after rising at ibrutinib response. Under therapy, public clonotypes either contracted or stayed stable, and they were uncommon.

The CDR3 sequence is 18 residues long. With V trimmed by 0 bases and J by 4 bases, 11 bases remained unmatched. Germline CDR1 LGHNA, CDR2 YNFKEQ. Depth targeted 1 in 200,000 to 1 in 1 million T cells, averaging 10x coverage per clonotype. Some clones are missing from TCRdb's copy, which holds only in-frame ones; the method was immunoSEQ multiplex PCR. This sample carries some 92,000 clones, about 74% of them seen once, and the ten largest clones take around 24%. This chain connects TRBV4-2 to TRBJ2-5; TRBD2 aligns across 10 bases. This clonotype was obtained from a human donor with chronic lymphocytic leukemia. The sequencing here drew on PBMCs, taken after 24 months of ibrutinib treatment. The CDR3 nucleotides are TGTGCCAGCAGCCAAGACCCTAGCGGGAGAGGGCTGGTAGAGACCCAGTACTTC. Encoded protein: CASSQDPSGRGLVETQYF.